These 27 T cell receptor beta chains came from one sample sequenced in a study of T cells after yellow fever vaccination. TCRdb re-called the 5' RACE reads with MiXCR, one entry per CDR3 protein. This sample has about 170,000 distinct CDR3 sequences, with 11% found just once. Sample: CD8+ T cells sorted from PBMCs, taken 15 days after the yellow fever booster vaccination. The receptors originated from a man younger than 30 who received the YFV17D yellow fever vaccine.

This clonotype was seen a few times. V and J are TRBV20-1 and TRBJ2-7; no reliable D call. V was shortened by 1 base and J by 4 bases, with 5 bases between the two germline ends. CDR3 size: 11 residues. CDR1 and CDR2 (germline): DFQATT, SNEGSKA (reference sequence). As DNA, the CDR3 is TGCAGTGCTAGAGGGGGTTACGAGCAGTACTTC. Protein: CSARGGYEQYF.

This clonotype was seen a few times. The genes are TRBV6-2 or TRBV6-3 and TRBJ2-5; no definite D call. Looked up from germline, CDR1 is MNHEY and CDR2 is SVGEGT. CDR3 size: 16 residues. V gave up 4 bases and J gave up 0 bases, with 15 bases separating them. The CDR3 coding sequence is TGTGCCAGCAGTTCTGGGGATGGCTTGTACCAAGAGACCCAGTACTTC. Its protein product is CASSSGDGLYQETQYF.

The V gene is TRBV15, the J gene TRBJ2-3, with 8 bases that match TRBD1. Germline trimming cut 1 base from V and 3 bases from J; bases unmatched to any gene: 3. The CDR3 covers 15 residues. Germline values: CDR1 LNHNV, CDR2 YYDKDF (reference sequence). This CDR3 is CATSRVTGGTDTQYF. The CDR3 bases are TGTGCCACCAGCAGAGTTACAGGGGGAACAGATACGCAGTATTTT.

The chain recombines TRBV5-4 with TRBJ1-2, with D possibly TRBD1 on 5 matching bases. The CDR3 is 13 amino acids. Trimming took 4 bases from V and 8 from J, leaving 15 bases between them. Germline CDR1 reads SGHNT; CDR2 reads YYREEE (reference sequence). The CDR3 spells CASSPYRMKGYTF. Here the CDR3 DNA reads TGTGCCAGCAGCCCCTACAGGATGAAGGGCTACACCTTC.

This chain connects TRBV6-5 to TRBJ2-4; D not certain. Germline CDR1 MNHEY, CDR2 SVGAGI. The CDR3 has 13 amino acids. V lost 2 bases, J lost 5 bases, and 7 bases lay in between. In DNA, the CDR3 is TGTGCCAGCAGTTACGGTCCCCAAAACATTCAGTACTTC. Encoded protein: CASSYGPQNIQYF.

The table lists this clonotype with a few counts. Germline is not matched at one junction end, which may reflect a read error. The rearrangement links TRBV27 to TRBJ1-1, with no clear D. The CDR3 is 14 residues long. Per the germline V gene, CDR1 is MNHEY and CDR2 is SMNVEV (reference sequence). For the CDR3, the DNA is TGTGCCAGCAGTTATGCGTTTGGGAACCCTGAAGCTTTCTTT. This codes for CASSYAFGNPEAFF.

The chain joins TRBV29-1 to TRBJ2-7; D gene ambiguous. The V end lost 4 bases, the J end lost 3 bases, and 13 bases lay between the germline ends. This CDR3 has 13 amino acids. CDR1 is SQVTM, CDR2 ANQGSEA, per germline. The chain's CDR3 is CSVGLDGFYEQYF. The CDR3 DNA reads as TGCAGCGTTGGATTGGACGGATTCTACGAGCAGTACTTC.

This clonotype was counted only a few times. V usage is TRBV10-3 and J usage is TRBJ1-1; D is undetermined. Germline V gene sequence: CDR1 ENHRY, CDR2 SYGVKD. This CDR3 contains 12 residues. The V end lost 3 bases, the J end lost 4 bases, and 6 bases lay between the germline ends. This chain's CDR3 is CAISEGSTEAFF. The DNA for the CDR3 is TGTGCCATCAGTGAAGGGAGCACTGAAGCTTTCTTT.

A few counts support this clonotype. The chain recombines TRBV19 with TRBJ2-1; no clear D gene. Per the germline V gene, CDR1 is LNHDA and CDR2 is SQIVND (reference sequence). V was cut by 1 base and J by 7 bases, with 5 bases left in between. The CDR3 contains 12 residues. The CDR3 region is CASSIVANEQFF. The CDR3 DNA is TGTGCCAGTAGTATAGTTGCAAATGAGCAGTTCTTC.

V and J are TRBV4-3 and TRBJ2-1; no definite D call. Trimming pared 4 bases from V and 0 bases from J, leaving 13 bases between. In germline, CDR1 is LGHNA, CDR2 YSLEER. This CDR3 spans 16 amino acids. CDR3 residues: CASSPHWAGSYNEQFF. The CDR3 DNA reads as TGCGCCAGCAGCCCCCATTGGGCCGGCTCCTACAATGAGCAGTTCTTC.

This clonotype was counted many times. The J gene is TRBJ2-2, the V gene TRBV28, with TRBD2 matching over 7 bases. The V and J ends lost 0 bases and 4 bases, in that order; junction bases with no gene match: 8. The CDR3 has 17 amino acids. CDR1 is MDHEN and CDR2 is SYDVKM in the germline V gene. CDR3 DNA sequence: TGTGCCAGCAGTTTATGCAGGCGGGGGAGCTGCACCGGGGAGCTGTTTTTT. Its translation is CASSLCRRGSCTGELFF. The full variable domain, rest sourced from reference TRBV28 and TRBJ2-2, is DVKVTQSSRYLVKRTGEKVFLECVQDMDHENMFWYRQDPGLGLRLIYFSYDVKMKEKGDIPEGYSVSREKKERFSLILESASTNQTSMYLCASSLCRRGSCTGELFFGEGSRLTVL.

This rearrangement joins TRBV7-2 to TRBJ2-3; D is unclear. Trimming shortened V by 1 base and J by 5 bases, and 7 bases separated the two germline ends. This CDR3 comprises 13 residues. The V gene's germline CDR1 is SGHTA and CDR2 FQGNSA. CDR3 coding DNA: TGTGCCAGCAGCTTAGTCTCGGAAGATACGCAGTATTTT. Translating gives CASSLVSEDTQYF.

This clonotype was counted between two and nine times. The V and J genes are TRBV6-6 and TRBJ2-7, with TRBD2 as a possible D gene (7 bases). The CDR3 extends over 17 amino acids. V gave up 6 bases and J gave up 4 bases, with 25 bases separating them. Germline lookup yields CDR1 MNHNY and CDR2 SVGAGI (reference sequence). The CDR3, as DNA: TGTGCCAGCAGATCACTACCTTTGGGGGGGGCTCATTACGAGCAGTACGTC. Its protein product is CASRSLPLGGAHYEQYV.

There are many counts of this clonotype. The V gene is TRBV20-1, the J gene TRBJ2-5, with a possible D match to TRBD2 (5 bases). Deletions cut 1 base from V and 5 bases from J, with 11 bases between. This CDR3 has 13 residues. The germline gives CDR1 DFQATT, CDR2 SNEGSKA (reference sequence). The CDR3 reads CSARGRGLETQYF. CDR3 nucleotides: TGCAGTGCTAGAGGCCGGGGATTGGAGACCCAGTACTTC.

In this sample, this clonotype turned up many times. The chain combines TRBV29-1 with TRBJ2-7; TRBD1 might be the D (5 bases). Trimming shortened V by 6 bases and J by 2 bases, and 14 bases separated the two germline ends. There are 13 residues in the CDR3. Germline CDR1 SQVTM, CDR2 ANQGSEA. CDR3 in DNA: TGCAGCGTCCAGACAGCCTCCACCTACGAGCAGTACTTC. Encoded protein: CSVQTASTYEQYF.

V and J are TRBV2 and TRBJ2-5; either TRBD1 or TRBD2 may fit D (5 bases each). V was pared by 2 bases and J by 4 bases, with 14 bases between. This CDR3 is built from 15 residues. Germline-derived CDR1 and CDR2 are SNHLY and FYNNEI. Here the CDR3 DNA reads TGTGCCAGCAGTGAATCATGGGGCGGGCGAGAGACCCAGTACTTC. This codes for CASSESWGGRETQYF. Combining the CDR3 with reference TRBV2 and TRBJ2-5 gives the whole variable domain EPEVTQTPSHQVTQMGQEVILRCVPISNHLYFYWYRQILGQKVEFLVSFYNNEISEKSEIFDDQFSVERPDGSNFTLKIRSTKLEDSAMYFCASSESWGGRETQYFGPGTRLLVL.

The chain employs TRBV6-6 and TRBJ2-3, with no clear D. This CDR3 comprises 15 residues. Germline V gene data show CDR1 as MNHNY and CDR2 as SVGAGI (reference sequence). V shed 0 bases and J shed 5 bases, with 12 bases lying between them. The CDR3 spells CASSYSVDRGDTQYF. The CDR3 bases are TGTGCCAGCAGTTACTCCGTGGACCGAGGAGATACGCAGTATTTT.

The chain combines TRBV6-5 with TRBJ2-3; TRBD2 matches at 11 bases. The length of the CDR3 is 15 residues. The V segment lost 0 bases and the J segment 6 bases; nucleotides outside the gene matches: 2. Germline assignment: CDR1 MNHEY and CDR2 SVGAGI. Here the CDR3 reads CASSYSASGGDTQYF. CDR3 nucleotides: TGTGCCAGCAGTTACTCGGCTAGCGGGGGGGATACGCAGTATTTT.

The V and J genes are TRBV7-2 and TRBJ1-5; 9 bases agree with TRBD1. Germline V gene sequence: CDR1 SGHTA, CDR2 FQGNSA. V was pared by 5 bases and J by 6 bases, with 8 bases of the junction left unmatched. This CDR3 spans 15 amino acids. The CDR3 is CASSQTGGRGQPQHF. The CDR3 DNA sequence: TGTGCCAGCAGCCAGACAGGGGGAAGGGGTCAGCCCCAGCATTTT.

The table lists this clonotype with a few counts. The chain has TRBV4-3 and TRBJ2-7; the D gene is possibly TRBD1 (7 bases). Trimming stripped 2 bases from V and 4 bases from J, with 12 bases between. CDR3 size: 14 residues. Germline V lookup: CDR1 LGHNA, CDR2 YSLEER. CDR3 in amino acids: CASSQRQGGYEQYF. CDR3 in DNA: TGCGCCAGCAGCCAACGACAGGGAGGATACGAGCAGTACTTC.

This clonotype was observed a few times. The chain has TRBV7-9 and TRBJ2-1; no definite D call. The V end was cut by 0 bases, the J end by 6 bases, with 12 bases between. This CDR3 spans 15 amino acids. Germline V lookup: CDR1 SEHNR, CDR2 FQNEAQ (reference sequence). This CDR3 is CASSLAQVAGNEQFF. The CDR3 coding sequence is TGTGCCAGCAGCTTAGCTCAGGTGGCTGGCAATGAGCAGTTCTTC.

This clonotype was seen only a few times. The CDR3 DNA is TGCGCCAGCAGCTTGGAGGGGGGTCTCTACGAGCAGTACTTC. Translation: CASSLEGGLYEQYF. The rearrangement links TRBV5-1 to TRBJ2-7, with D perhaps matching TRBD1 or TRBD2 (6 bases each). The V and J ends lost 0 bases and 3 bases respectively, with 10 bases between them. Germline lookup yields CDR1 SGHRS and CDR2 YFSETQ. The CDR3 covers 14 residues.

Concerning this clonotype: The junction departs from the called germline gene at one end, perhaps through a read error. The chain recombines TRBV11-2 with TRBJ1-5; no clear D gene. Germline loops: CDR1 SGHAT, CDR2 FQNNGV. CDR3 size: 14 residues. CDR3 amino acids: CASSLVDGYHPQHF. The CDR3 nucleotides read TGTGCCAGCAGCTTAGTTGATGGATATCACCCCCAGCATTTT.

This clonotype occurred a few times. The chain uses TRBV4-1 and TRBJ2-2, with 9 bases that match TRBD2. V shed 0 bases, J shed 7 bases, and the junction held 6 bases outside the gene matches. This CDR3 region has 16 residues. Germline CDR1 MGHRA, CDR2 YSYEKL. The CDR3 DNA sequence: TGCGCCAGCAGCCAAGATCCGCTAGCGGGAAGCGGGGAGCTGTTTTTT. Translating it yields CASSQDPLAGSGELFF.

This clonotype was detected a few times. V usage is TRBV7-6 and J usage is TRBJ2-3; D is uncertain. The CDR3 consists of 13 residues. V lost 5 bases to trimming and J lost 6 bases, with 12 bases between them. Germline V CDR1 and CDR2: SGHVS, FNYEAQ. The CDR3 spells CASSAPLGDTQYF. CDR3 sequence (DNA): TGTGCCAGCAGCGCGCCCCTGGGGGATACGCAGTATTTT.

The V call is TRBV5-1, the J call TRBJ2-2; TRBD1 is a possible D gene (5 bases). Trimming pared 3 bases from V and 4 bases from J, leaving 7 bases between. Germline V gene sequence: CDR1 SGHRS, CDR2 YFSETQ. The CDR3 consists of 13 residues. The CDR3 loop reads CASSWQGTGELFF. In DNA form, the CDR3 reads TGCGCCAGCAGCTGGCAGGGCACCGGGGAGCTGTTTTTT.

This clonotype was seen more than once but under ten times. The chain carries TRBV7-2 and TRBJ2-7, with TRBD1 matching over 8 bases. Trimming at V came to 3 bases and at J to 0 bases, leaving 4 bases not matched to a gene. The CDR3 contains 15 residues. Germline V gene data show CDR1 as SGHTA and CDR2 as FQGNSA. The CDR3 DNA is TGTGCCAGCAGCTTGTCAGGGGGCGGCTCCTACGAGCAGTACTTC. This sequence encodes CASSLSGGGSYEQYF.